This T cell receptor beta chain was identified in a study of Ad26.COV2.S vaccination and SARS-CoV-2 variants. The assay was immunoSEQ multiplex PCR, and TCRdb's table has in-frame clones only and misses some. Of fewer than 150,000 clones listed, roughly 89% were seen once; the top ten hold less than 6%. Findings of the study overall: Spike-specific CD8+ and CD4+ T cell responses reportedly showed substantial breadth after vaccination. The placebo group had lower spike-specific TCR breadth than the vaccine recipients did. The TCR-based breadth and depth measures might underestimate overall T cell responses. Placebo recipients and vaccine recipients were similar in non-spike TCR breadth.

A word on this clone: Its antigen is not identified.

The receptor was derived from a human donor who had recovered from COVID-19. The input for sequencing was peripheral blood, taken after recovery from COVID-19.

The CDR3 protein is CASSQLVVSPLHF. The CDR3 DNA follows: TGCGCCAGCAGCCAGTTGGTAGTTTCACCCCTCCACTTT. The chain has TRBV4-1 and TRBJ1-6; D is uncertain. The V and J ends lost 3 bases and 9 bases respectively, with 9 bases between them. The germline V gene has CDR1 MGHRA and CDR2 YSYEKL. The CDR3 is 13 residues long.